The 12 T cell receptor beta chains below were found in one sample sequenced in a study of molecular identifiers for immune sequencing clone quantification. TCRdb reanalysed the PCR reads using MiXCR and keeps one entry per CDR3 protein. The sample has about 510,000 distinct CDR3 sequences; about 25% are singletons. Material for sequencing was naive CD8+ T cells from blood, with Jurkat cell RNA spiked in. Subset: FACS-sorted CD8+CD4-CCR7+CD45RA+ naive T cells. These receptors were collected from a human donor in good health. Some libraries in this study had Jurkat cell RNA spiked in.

This CDR3 reads CASSFGDRGRDDYGYTF. The DNA for the CDR3 is TGTGCCAGCAGCTTTGGGGACAGGGGGCGCGATGACTATGGCTACACCTTC. The J gene is TRBJ1-2, the V gene TRBV7-9, with 12 bases identical to TRBD1. With V trimmed by 3 bases and J by 3 bases, 8 bases remained unmatched. The CDR3 has 17 amino acids. Germline V gene lookup returns CDR1 SEHNR and CDR2 FQNEAQ (reference sequence).

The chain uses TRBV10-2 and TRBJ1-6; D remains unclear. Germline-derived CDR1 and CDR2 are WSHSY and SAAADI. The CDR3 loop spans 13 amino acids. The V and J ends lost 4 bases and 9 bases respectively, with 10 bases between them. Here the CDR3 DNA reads TGCGCCAGCAGTGGGGGTGCGTTTTCACCCCTCCACTTT. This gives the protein CASSGGAFSPLHF.

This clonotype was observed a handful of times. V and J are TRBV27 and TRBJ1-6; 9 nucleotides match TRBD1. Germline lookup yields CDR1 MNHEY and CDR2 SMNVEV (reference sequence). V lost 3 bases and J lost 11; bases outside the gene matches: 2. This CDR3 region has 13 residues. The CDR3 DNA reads TGTGCCAGCAGTTTTGGACAGGGGACACCCCTCCACTTT. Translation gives CASSFGQGTPLHF.

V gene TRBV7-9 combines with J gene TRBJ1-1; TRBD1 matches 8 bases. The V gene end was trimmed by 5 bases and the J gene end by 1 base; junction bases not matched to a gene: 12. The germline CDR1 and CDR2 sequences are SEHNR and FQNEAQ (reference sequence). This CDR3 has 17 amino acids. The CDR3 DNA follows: TGTGCCAGCAGCCCTAAATTACAGGGGGGGAGGAACACTGAAGCTTTCTTT. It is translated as CASSPKLQGGRNTEAFF.

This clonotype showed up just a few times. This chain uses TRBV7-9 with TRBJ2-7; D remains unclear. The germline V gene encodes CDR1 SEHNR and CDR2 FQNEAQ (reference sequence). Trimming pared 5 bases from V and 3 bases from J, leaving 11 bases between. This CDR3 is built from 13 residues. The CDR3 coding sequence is TGTGCCAGCAGCCCTGAAGCACGCTACGAGCAGTACTTC. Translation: CASSPEARYEQYF.

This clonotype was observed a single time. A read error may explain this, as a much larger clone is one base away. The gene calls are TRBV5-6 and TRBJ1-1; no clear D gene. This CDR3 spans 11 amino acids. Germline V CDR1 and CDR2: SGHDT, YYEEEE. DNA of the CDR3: TGTGCCATCAGCTCCCCTCAGGAAGCTTTCTTT. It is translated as CAISSPQEAFF.

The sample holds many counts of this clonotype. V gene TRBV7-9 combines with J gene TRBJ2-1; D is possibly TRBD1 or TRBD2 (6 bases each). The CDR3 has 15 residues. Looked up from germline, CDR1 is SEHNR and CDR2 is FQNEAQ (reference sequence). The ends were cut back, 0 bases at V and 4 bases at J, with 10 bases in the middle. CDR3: CASSLARGLYNEQFF. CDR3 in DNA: TGTGCCAGCAGCTTAGCCCGGGGGCTGTACAATGAGCAGTTCTTC.

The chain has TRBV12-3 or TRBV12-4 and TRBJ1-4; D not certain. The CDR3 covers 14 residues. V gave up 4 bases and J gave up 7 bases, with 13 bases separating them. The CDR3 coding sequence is TGTGCCAGCAGTTGGGCCGGGCGCGCTGAAAAACTGTTTTTT. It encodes CASSWAGRAEKLFF.

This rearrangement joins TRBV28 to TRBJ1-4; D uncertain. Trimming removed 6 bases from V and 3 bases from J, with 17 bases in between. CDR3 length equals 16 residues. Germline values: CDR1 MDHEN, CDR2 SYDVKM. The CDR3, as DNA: TGTGCCAGCAGCCCCGATGGGTCCTCGCCTAATGAAAAACTGTTTTTT. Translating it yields CASSPDGSSPNEKLFF.

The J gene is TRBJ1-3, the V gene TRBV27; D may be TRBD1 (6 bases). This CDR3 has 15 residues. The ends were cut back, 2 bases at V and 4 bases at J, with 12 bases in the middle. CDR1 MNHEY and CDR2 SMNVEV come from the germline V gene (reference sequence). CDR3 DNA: TGTGCCAGCAGTTTAACCCCAGGGGCCGGAAACACCATATATTTT. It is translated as CASSLTPGAGNTIYF.

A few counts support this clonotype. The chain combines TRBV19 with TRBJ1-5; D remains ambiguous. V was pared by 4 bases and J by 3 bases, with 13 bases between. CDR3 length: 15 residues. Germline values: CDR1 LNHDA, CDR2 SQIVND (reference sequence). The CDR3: CASSNLWEINQPQHF. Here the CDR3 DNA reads TGTGCCAGTAGTAATTTGTGGGAGATCAATCAGCCCCAGCATTTT.

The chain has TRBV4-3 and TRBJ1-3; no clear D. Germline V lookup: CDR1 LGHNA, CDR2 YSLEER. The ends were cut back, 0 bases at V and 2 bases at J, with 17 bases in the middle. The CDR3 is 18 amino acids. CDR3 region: CASSQDRAVQLAGNTIYF. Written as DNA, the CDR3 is TGCGCCAGCAGCCAAGATAGGGCAGTACAACTTGCTGGAAACACCATATATTTT.